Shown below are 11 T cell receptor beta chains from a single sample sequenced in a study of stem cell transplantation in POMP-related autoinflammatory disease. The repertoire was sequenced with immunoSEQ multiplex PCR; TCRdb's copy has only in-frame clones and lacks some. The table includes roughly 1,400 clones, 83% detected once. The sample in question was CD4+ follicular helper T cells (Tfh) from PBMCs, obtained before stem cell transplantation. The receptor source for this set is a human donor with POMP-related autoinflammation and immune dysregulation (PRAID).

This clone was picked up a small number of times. Here the CDR3 DNA reads TGCAGCGTGATAGGGGGCTTGGGCACTGAAGCTTTCTTT. Translating gives CSVIGGLGTEAFF. V and J are TRBV29-1 and TRBJ1-1; 7 nucleotides align to TRBD1. With V trimmed by 6 bases and J by 4 bases, 8 bases remained unmatched. This CDR3 comprises 13 residues. Germline V gene lookup returns CDR1 SQVTM and CDR2 ANQGSEA.

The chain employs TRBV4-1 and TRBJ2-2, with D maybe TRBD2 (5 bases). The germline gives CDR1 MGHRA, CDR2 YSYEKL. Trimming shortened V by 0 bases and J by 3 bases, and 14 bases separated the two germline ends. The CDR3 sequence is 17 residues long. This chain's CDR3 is CASSQESWTFYTGELFF. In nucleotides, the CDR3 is TGCGCCAGCAGCCAAGAATCTTGGACTTTCTACACCGGGGAGCTGTTTTTT.

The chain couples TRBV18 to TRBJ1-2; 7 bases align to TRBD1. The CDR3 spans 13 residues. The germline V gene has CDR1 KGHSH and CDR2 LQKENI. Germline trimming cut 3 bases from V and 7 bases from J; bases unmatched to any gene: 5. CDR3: CASSPGQDGGYTF. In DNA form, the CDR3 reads TGTGCCAGCTCACCTGGACAGGACGGTGGCTACACCTTC. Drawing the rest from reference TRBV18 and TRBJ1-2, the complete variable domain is NAGVMQNPRHLVRRRGQEARLRCSPMKGHSHVYWYRQLPEEGLKFMVYLQKENIIDESGMPKERFSAEFPKEGPSILRIQQVVRGDSAAYFCASSPGQDGGYTFGSGTRLTVV.

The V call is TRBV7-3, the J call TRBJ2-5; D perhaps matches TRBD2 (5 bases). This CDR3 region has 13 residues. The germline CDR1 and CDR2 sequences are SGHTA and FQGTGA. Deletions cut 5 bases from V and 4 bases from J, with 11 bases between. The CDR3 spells CASSTGAGETQYF. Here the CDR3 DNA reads TGTGCCAGCAGCACGGGCGCGGGAGAGACCCAGTACTTC.

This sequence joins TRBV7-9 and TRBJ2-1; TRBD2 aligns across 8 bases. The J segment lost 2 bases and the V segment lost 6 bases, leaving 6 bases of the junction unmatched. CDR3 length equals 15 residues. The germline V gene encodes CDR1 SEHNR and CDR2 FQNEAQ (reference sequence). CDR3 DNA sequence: TGTGCCAGCAGTCCGAGACTAGCGACCTACAATGAGCAGTTCTTC. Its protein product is CASSPRLATYNEQFF.

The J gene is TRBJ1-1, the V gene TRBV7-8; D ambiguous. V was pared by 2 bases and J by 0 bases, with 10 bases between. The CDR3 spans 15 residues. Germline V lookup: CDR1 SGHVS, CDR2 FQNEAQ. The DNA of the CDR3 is TGTGCCAGCAGCTTAATCGAACAGTTGAACACTGAAGCTTTCTTT. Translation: CASSLIEQLNTEAFF.

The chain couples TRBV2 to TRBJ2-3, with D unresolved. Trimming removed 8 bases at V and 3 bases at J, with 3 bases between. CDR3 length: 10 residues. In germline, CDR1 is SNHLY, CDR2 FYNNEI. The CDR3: CASRTDTQYF. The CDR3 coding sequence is TGTGCCAGCCGGACAGATACGCAGTATTTT.

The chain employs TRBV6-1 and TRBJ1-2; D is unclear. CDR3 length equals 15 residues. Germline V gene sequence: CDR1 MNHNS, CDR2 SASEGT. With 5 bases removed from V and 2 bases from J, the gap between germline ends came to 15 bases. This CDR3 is CASSPAAGGNYGYTF. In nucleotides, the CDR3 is TGTGCCAGCAGTCCAGCGGCGGGAGGGAACTATGGCTACACCTTC.

In DNA, the CDR3 is TGTGCCAGCAGTTTATCGAAGGGGTTTTCAGGGGCCACAGATACGCAGTATTTT. Residues: CASSLSKGFSGATDTQYF. This rearrangement joins TRBV27 to TRBJ2-3; D may be TRBD1 (6 bases). Germline values: CDR1 MNHEY, CDR2 SMNVEV (reference sequence). Trimming stripped 0 bases from V and 2 bases from J, with 18 bases between. The CDR3 length is 18 residues.

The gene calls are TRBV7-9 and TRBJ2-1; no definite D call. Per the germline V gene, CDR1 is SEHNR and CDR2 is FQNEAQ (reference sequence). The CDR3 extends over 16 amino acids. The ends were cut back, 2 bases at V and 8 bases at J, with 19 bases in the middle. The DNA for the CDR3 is TGTGCCAGCAGCTTACTGTTGGAGCCTCCCCGAGATGAGCAGTTCTTC. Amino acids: CASSLLLEPPRDEQFF.

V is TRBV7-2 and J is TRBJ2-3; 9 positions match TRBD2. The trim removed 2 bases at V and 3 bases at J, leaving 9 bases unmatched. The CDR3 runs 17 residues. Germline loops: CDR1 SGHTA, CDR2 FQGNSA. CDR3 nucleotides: TGTGCCAGCAGCTTAACTTCAGGGCTAGCGGGGACAGATACGCAGTATTTT. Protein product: CASSLTSGLAGTDTQYF.